This T cell receptor (beta chain) was documented in a study of OX40 agonist ivuxolimab in advanced cancers. Study results and limitations: Among T cells, CD8+ cells averaged more expanded clones than CD4+ cells.

This clone was seen just once. What it binds is unknown. This table comes from immunoSEQ multiplex PCR, and its TCRdb copy is limited to in-frame clones, with some not included. The sample contains about 68,000 clones, about 83% of which appear only once. The sequencing used CD4+ or CD8+ T cells sorted from blood, collected in a trial of the OX40 agonist ivuxolimab. This receptor was identified in an adult with an advanced solid tumor such as melanoma, head and neck, liver or kidney cancer.

CDR3 in DNA: TGTGCCAGCAGTGGACACAGTATCCAAGAGACCCAGTACTTC. It specifies CASSGHSIQETQYF. The V call is TRBV6-1, the J call TRBJ2-5; D not resolved. Trimming pared 4 bases from V and 1 base from J, leaving 10 bases between. In germline, CDR1 is MNHNS, CDR2 SASEGT. The CDR3 is made up of 14 amino acids.